Presented here are 9 T cell receptor beta chains from one specimen sequenced in a study of CD8 T cells in Susac syndrome. Random hexamers primed reverse transcription of about 0.45 to 1 ug RNA. TCRdb passed the immunoSEQ multiplex PCR reads through MiXCR, listing each CDR3 protein once. The table lists about 83,000 distinct CDR3 sequences, over 90% of them singletons. The sequenced material came from CD8+ T cells from PBMCs. These TCRs come from a human donor with Susac syndrome.

The chain links TRBV12-5 to TRBJ1-1, with D unclear. The V end lost 6 bases, the J end lost 4 bases, and 9 bases lay between the germline ends. The CDR3 covers 12 residues. CDR1 LGHNT and CDR2 FRNRAP come from the germline V gene. The CDR3 coding sequence is TGTGCTAGTGGACCGGACGGCACTGAAGCTTTCTTT. This gives the protein CASGPDGTEAFF.

The chain has TRBV7-9 and TRBJ2-4, with 10 bases identical to TRBD1. V gave up 5 bases and J gave up 7 bases; unmatched junction bases: 5. Germline values: CDR1 SEHNR, CDR2 FQNEAQ (reference sequence). The CDR3 loop spans 14 amino acids. The CDR3, as DNA: TGTGCCAGCAGCCCCGGGACAGGGGACAACATTCAGTACTTC. Protein sequence: CASSPGTGDNIQYF.

V gene TRBV11-2 combines with J gene TRBJ2-1; maybe TRBD1 (5 bases). Trimming shortened V by 5 bases and J by 3 bases, and 20 bases separated the two germline ends. The CDR3 has 17 amino acids. Germline V gene sequence: CDR1 SGHAT, CDR2 FQNNGV. Here the CDR3 reads CASSDPRVFAYYNEQFF. As DNA, the CDR3 is TGTGCCAGCAGCGACCCCAGGGTCTTCGCCTACTACAATGAGCAGTTCTTC.

V is TRBV5-6 and J is TRBJ2-7; D gene ambiguous. V gave up 3 bases and J gave up 0 bases, with 10 bases separating them. Germline V gene sequence: CDR1 SGHDT, CDR2 YYEEEE. The CDR3 contains 14 residues. CDR3 coding DNA: TGTGCCAGCAGCTCAGGTGGGAACTCCTACGAGCAGTACTTC. Amino acids: CASSSGGNSYEQYF.

The rearrangement uses TRBV20-1 and TRBJ1-1; D gene ambiguous. The germline V and J ends were trimmed by 3 bases and 3 bases, with 8 bases remaining between them. CDR3 length equals 12 residues. Germline CDR1 is DFQATT and CDR2 is SNEGSKA (reference sequence). The CDR3 sequence: CSARDGYTEAFF. Here the CDR3 DNA reads TGCAGTGCTAGGGACGGTTACACTGAAGCTTTCTTT.

The chain is built from TRBV29-1 and TRBJ2-7; 7 bases match TRBD1. CDR1 and CDR2 (germline): SQVTM, ANQGSEA. After removal of 4 bases from V and 1 base from J, the junction contained 1 base not matched to a gene. The CDR3 length is 12 residues. The CDR3: CSVGDRSYEQYF. The CDR3 region has the DNA TGCAGCGTTGGGGACAGATCCTACGAGCAGTACTTC.

This chain uses TRBV6-2 or TRBV6-3 with TRBJ2-1; no clear D. The CDR3 is made up of 11 amino acids. Trimming stripped 2 bases from V and 10 bases from J, with 6 bases between. CDR1 is MNHEY and CDR2 is SVGEGT in the germline V gene. The CDR3 nucleotides read TGTGCCAGCAGTTACGCAGCAGAGCAGTTCTTC. This sequence encodes CASSYAAEQFF.

V is TRBV15 and J is TRBJ2-7; no clear D gene. This CDR3 has 12 amino acids. Deletions cut 0 bases from V and 3 bases from J, with 3 bases between. Germline CDR1 reads LNHNV; CDR2 reads YYDKDF (reference sequence). CDR3 region: CATSRDNYEQYF. In DNA form, the CDR3 reads TGTGCCACCAGCAGAGACAACTACGAGCAGTACTTC.

The chain links TRBV29-1 to TRBJ2-2; 7 nucleotides line up with TRBD2. The CDR3 has 14 amino acids. CDR1 and CDR2 (germline): SQVTM, ANQGSEA. V lost 6 bases to trimming and J lost 2 bases; unmatched junction nucleotides: 6. CDR3: CSVPGTKNTGELFF. CDR3 in DNA: TGCAGCGTCCCCGGGACTAAAAACACCGGGGAGCTGTTTTTT.